This T cell receptor (beta chain) was recorded in a study of blood T cell repertoires in COVID-19. Looking at the study overall: The cDNA or gDNA used as material had been derived from T cells, B-cell-depleted T cells, or PBMCs.

Germline V gene data show CDR1 as SGHKS and CDR2 as YYEKEE (reference sequence). This CDR3 has 15 amino acids. V trimming: 4 bases; J trimming: 5 bases; junction bases outside the gene matches: 5. In its sample, this clone was seen a few times. The method was immunoSEQ multiplex PCR; TCRdb's version includes in-frame clones alone and lacks a portion of them. The data contain nearly 80,000 clones, roughly 89% of them seen just once; the ten biggest clones take up about 3.8%. The receptor's source is a man aged 45-60 years with acute or convalescent COVID-19. The material sequenced was peripheral blood. V is TRBV5-5 and J is TRBJ1-5, with 11 bases aligning to TRBD1. DNA for the CDR3: TGTGCCAGCAGCCTCAGGACAGGGGGCTATCAGCCCCAGCATTTT. Protein: CASSLRTGGYQPQHF.